This T cell receptor (beta chain) was sequenced during a study of shared clonotypes between healthy human individuals. Authors' processing steps: Without quality scores, immunoSEQ junctional reads could not be filtered like full-length reads. Measured with immunoSEQ multiplex PCR; TCRdb has only the in-frame clones, and not every one. The V and J calls and clone size come from that table; D and trimming were worked out from the DNA. The sample records some 1.1 million clones, roughly 80% being singletons. About this clone itself: Its specificity is not known.

V trimming: 1 base; J trimming: 6 bases; junction bases outside the gene matches: 6. The CDR3 has 15 amino acids. CDR1 and CDR2 (germline): MNHNY, SVGAGI (reference sequence). Study results and limitations: Estimated richness was generally greater in naive than memory subsets. Shared clonotypes across all four donors exceeded non-shared ones in generation probability.

This chain joins TRBV6-6 and TRBJ2-7, with 10 positions matching TRBD2. The specimen was memory CD4+ T cells from PBMCs. Subset here: CD45RA-negative fraction. This clonotype originated in a man aged 18 to 30 in good health. Some clones in this sample may be carry-over from other donors' samples. This CDR3 is CASSYLLAGDREQYF. In DNA form, the CDR3 reads TGTGCCAGCAGTTACTTGCTAGCGGGAGACCGCGAGCAGTACTTC.